This passage covers 12 T cell receptor beta chains from one sample sequenced in a study of CD8+ T cells in alopecia areata. Sequencing used cDNA as its template, made by extracting RNA and reverse transcribing it. Sequencing was performed with immunoSEQ multiplex PCR; in TCRdb, only in-frame clones are kept and a portion is missing. The sample holds fewer than 150,000 clones; roughly four fifths are singletons and the top ten take approximately 25%. Treatment noted: oral pan-JAK inhibitor, 5-10 mg twice daily. The sequenced sample was CD8+ T cells sorted from blood, obtained at week 4, from a patient treated with tofacitinib. The origin of the receptors is a human donor with alopecia areata.

In regard to this clone: This likely reflects a read error, since a far larger clone is one base away. CDR3: CACSLGVALGTTDTQYF. The CDR3 region has the DNA TGTGCCTGCAGCTTAGGGGTGGCACTAGGAACCACAGATACGCAGTATTTT. The rearrangement links TRBV11-2 to TRBJ2-3; possibly TRBD1 or TRBD2 for D (5 bases each). The germline CDR1 and CDR2 sequences are SGHAT and FQNNGV. The CDR3 covers 17 residues.

The CDR3 reads CASRSLKRGNQPQHF. The CDR3 DNA sequence: TGTGCAAGTCGCTCCCTTAAGAGGGGCAATCAGCCCCAGCATTTT. The V call is TRBV12-2, the J call TRBJ1-5. TRBV12-2 is marked as a pseudogene. The CDR3 spans 15 residues.

This clone has just one count. The chain has TRBV7-9 and TRBJ2-1; tentative D call: TRBD2 (6 bases). This CDR3 region has 13 residues. Trimming cost V 1 base and J 8 bases, with 9 bases left between them. In germline, CDR1 is SEHNR, CDR2 FQNEAQ (reference sequence). CDR3 loop: CASSLDPGDEQFF. Here the CDR3 DNA reads TGTGCCAGCAGCTTAGACCCGGGGGATGAGCAGTTCTTC.

The CDR3 DNA sequence: TGCGCCAGCAGCCAAGGCCTGGACAGGGGTCAAAACATTCAGTACTTC. This translates into CASSQGLDRGQNIQYF. The chain couples TRBV4-3 to TRBJ2-4; 9 bases agree with TRBD1. The germline gives CDR1 LGHNA, CDR2 YSLEER. CDR3 length: 16 residues. The trim removed 1 base at V and 5 bases at J, leaving 6 bases unmatched.

The rearrangement uses TRBV6-1 and TRBJ2-1, with D unresolved. Trimming pared 5 bases from V and 9 bases from J, leaving 17 bases between. This CDR3 contains 14 residues. In germline, CDR1 is MNHNS, CDR2 SASEGT. CDR3 sequence (DNA): TGTGCCAGCAGTCCCGCGTATGGCCCTGGTGAGCAGTTCTTC. It specifies CASSPAYGPGEQFF.

V is TRBV7-2 and J is TRBJ2-7; TRBD2 aligns across 13 bases. V lost 5 bases and J lost 1; bases outside the gene matches: 5. Germline V gene lookup returns CDR1 SGHTA and CDR2 FQGNSA. This CDR3 is built from 16 residues. CDR3 protein: CASSRTTSGGSYEQYF. CDR3 DNA sequence: TGTGCCAGCAGCCGAACGACTAGCGGGGGGTCCTACGAGCAGTACTTC.

The V call is TRBV6-5, the J call TRBJ2-7; D tentatively reads TRBD1 or TRBD2 (5 bases each). Trimming cost V 0 bases and J 2 bases, with 8 bases left between them. CDR1 MNHEY and CDR2 SVGAGI come from the germline V gene. The CDR3 runs to 14 residues. DNA for the CDR3: TGTGCCAGCAGTTACTCGAAGGGACCCTACGAGCAGTACTTC. Protein product: CASSYSKGPYEQYF.

The genes are TRBV7-9 and TRBJ2-7, with 8 bases aligning to TRBD1. V shed 5 bases, J shed 0 bases, and the junction held 9 bases outside the gene matches. CDR1 is SEHNR and CDR2 is FQNEAQ in the germline V gene (reference sequence). This CDR3 region has 16 residues. CDR3: CASSPADRVNSYEQYF. In DNA form, the CDR3 reads TGTGCCAGCAGCCCCGCGGACAGGGTTAACTCCTACGAGCAGTACTTC. Supplemented by reference TRBV7-9 and TRBJ2-7, the full variable domain reads DTGVSQNPRHKITKRGQNVTFRCDPISEHNRLYWYRQTLGQGPEFLTYFQNEAQLEKSRLLSDRFSAERPKGSFSTLEIQRTEQGDSAMYLCASSPADRVNSYEQYFGPGTRLTVT.

In this sample, this clone turned up a few times. The genes are TRBV30 and TRBJ2-3; TRBD1 aligns across 8 bases. CDR1 and CDR2 from the germline V gene are GTSNPN and SVGIG (reference sequence). J gave up 1 base and V 1 base, and 4 bases lay outside the gene matches. CDR3 size: 15 residues. CDR3 loop: CAWSGTGSGTDTQYF. CDR3 coding DNA: TGTGCCTGGAGTGGGACAGGGAGTGGCACAGATACGCAGTATTTT.

The chain has TRBV19 and TRBJ2-4; 8 bases align to TRBD2. Trimming took 7 bases from V and 1 from J; bases not matched to a gene: 6. The CDR3 runs to 15 residues. Germline CDR1 is LNHDA and CDR2 is SQIVND (reference sequence). The CDR3 DNA reads TGTGCCAGTACCCCGGGAGGGGGGGCCAAAAACATTCAGTACTTC. This sequence encodes CASTPGGGAKNIQYF. Supplemented by reference TRBV19 and TRBJ2-4, the full variable domain reads DGGITQSPKYLFRKEGQNVTLSCEQNLNHDAMYWYRQDPGQGLRLIYYSQIVNDFQKGDIAEGYSVSREKKESFPLTVTSAQKNPTAFYLCASTPGGGAKNIQYFGAGTRLSVL.

This sequence joins TRBV6-5 and TRBJ2-1; 8 bases are shared with TRBD1. The germline CDR1 and CDR2 sequences are MNHEY and SVGAGI. The CDR3 runs to 15 residues. With V trimmed by 2 bases and J by 8 bases, 8 bases remained unmatched. CDR3 sequence: CASSYEAGGTDEQFF. As DNA, the CDR3 is TGTGCCAGCAGTTACGAGGCAGGGGGCACCGATGAGCAGTTCTTC.

The V and J genes are TRBV27 and TRBJ2-1; TRBD1 might be the D (6 bases). This CDR3 has 14 residues. Germline CDR1 reads MNHEY; CDR2 reads SMNVEV (reference sequence). V lost 5 bases to trimming and J lost 8 bases, with 16 bases between them. CDR3 sequence reads: CASSLSGGSYEQFF. The CDR3 DNA follows: TGTGCCAGCAGTCTGAGTGGGGGCAGCTATGAGCAGTTCTTC.